This note documents a single T cell receptor beta chain sequence. Its antigen is undetermined. Both 60 Vbeta primers and 13 Jbeta primers went into the PCR. Clones were read by immunoSEQ multiplex PCR, and TCRdb kept only the in-frame ones, dropping some. In the table there are some 87,000 clones, approximately 79% of which are singletons. There are 18 residues in the CDR3. V was pared by 7 bases and J by 3 bases, with 27 bases between. Germline CDR1 is LNHDA and CDR2 is SQIVND (reference sequence). These data come from a study of cytomegalovirus exposure and HLA in healthy donors. Findings of the study overall: Earlier findings revealed that most TCR beta V segments proved productive either about 87% or about 30% of the time.

Sequencing used PBMCs. The TCR was taken from a man younger than 40 in good health and CMV-seronegative. The rearrangement links TRBV19 to TRBJ1-1; D is uncertain. CDR3 nucleotide sequence: TGTGCCAGTACTTCCACCTCGTTAGCCGCGGCCTCGTACACTGAAGCTTTCTTT. It codes for CASTSTSLAAASYTEAFF. The whole variable domain, remainder taken from reference TRBV19 and TRBJ1-1, is DGGITQSPKYLFRKEGQNVTLSCEQNLNHDAMYWYRQDPGQGLRLIYYSQIVNDFQKGDIAEGYSVSREKKESFPLTVTSAQKNPTAFYLCASTSTSLAAASYTEAFFGQGTRLTVV.